This T cell receptor beta chain appears in the sequencing data of a study of T cell responses to AZD1222 COVID-19 vaccine. Study-wide points: Repertoire sampling happened only post peak T cell response.

This table comes from immunoSEQ multiplex PCR, and its TCRdb copy is limited to in-frame clones, with some not included. This sample has some 120,000 clones, with 70% to 90% found just once. Trimming at V came to 5 bases and at J to 5 bases, leaving 6 bases not matched to a gene. The CDR3 is made up of 14 amino acids. In germline, CDR1 is MNHEY, CDR2 SMNVEV (reference sequence). On this clone itself: The antigen remains unidentified.

This clonotype was sampled from an adult in good health. This chain uses TRBV27 with TRBJ2-5, with TRBD1 identical over 9 bases. Source: peripheral blood, taken on day 0 of AZD1222 vaccination. The CDR3 region is CASSPGTGFETQYF. CDR3 sequence (DNA): TGTGCCAGCAGTCCCGGGACAGGGTTCGAGACCCAGTACTTC.